The 2 T cell receptor beta chains presented below share a single source sample, sequenced in a study of CD8 T cells in Susac syndrome. Random hexamers primed reverse transcription of about 0.5 to 1 ug RNA. TCRdb re-called the immunoSEQ multiplex PCR reads with MiXCR, one entry per CDR3 protein. The sample has approximately 100,000 distinct CDR3 sequences, just under 95% seen once; the top ten hold 0.12%. Sequenced input: CD8+ T cells from PBMCs. The receptors were gathered from a human donor in good health.

The gene calls are TRBV5-1 and TRBJ2-5, with D tentatively TRBD1 or TRBD2 (5 bases each). Germline V gives CDR1 SGHRS, CDR2 YFSETQ. V lost 4 bases, J lost 5 bases, and 18 bases lay in between. The CDR3 is 15 amino acids. The CDR3 sequence: CASSRDRTSSETQYF. CDR3 nucleotide sequence: TGCGCCAGCAGCCGGGACCGTACGTCTTCGGAGACCCAGTACTTC.

This chain uses TRBV9 with TRBJ2-4, with 8 bases identical to TRBD2. Germline V gene lookup returns CDR1 SGDLS and CDR2 YYNGEE. CDR3 size: 16 residues. Trimming cost V 2 bases and J 7 bases; bases outside gene matches: 11. For the CDR3, the DNA is TGTGCCAGCAGCGTTCGGGGGGGAGATTTCGACAACATTCAGTACTTC. Its protein product is CASSVRGGDFDNIQYF.